This T cell receptor (beta chain) was identified during a study of shared clonotypes between healthy human individuals. Study-wide results and limits: Non-shared clonotypes had lower generation probabilities than clonotypes shared by all four sorted-subset donors. Researchers found naive subsets generally carried larger estimated richness than memory subsets. Rarefaction showed sorted-subset sequencing was incomplete despite large depth.

A word on this clone: Antigen: not known.

Germline CDR1 and CDR2: MDHEN and SYDVKM. V was trimmed by 8 bases and J by 6 bases, leaving 20 bases between them. CDR3 length: 14 residues. This table comes from immunoSEQ multiplex PCR, and its TCRdb copy is limited to in-frame clones, with some not included. In the table there are millions of clones, around 90% of which are singletons. The sequenced sample consisted of naive CD4+ T cells sorted from blood. The sample's subset: CD45RA+ positively selected. V is TRBV28 and J is TRBJ2-7; D remains ambiguous. The receptor was derived from a man between 18 and 29 years old in good health. The CDR3 region has the DNA TGTGCCAGCCATTCGGCGTCCAAAGGGTTCGAGCAGTACTTC. Translating gives CASHSASKGFEQYF.